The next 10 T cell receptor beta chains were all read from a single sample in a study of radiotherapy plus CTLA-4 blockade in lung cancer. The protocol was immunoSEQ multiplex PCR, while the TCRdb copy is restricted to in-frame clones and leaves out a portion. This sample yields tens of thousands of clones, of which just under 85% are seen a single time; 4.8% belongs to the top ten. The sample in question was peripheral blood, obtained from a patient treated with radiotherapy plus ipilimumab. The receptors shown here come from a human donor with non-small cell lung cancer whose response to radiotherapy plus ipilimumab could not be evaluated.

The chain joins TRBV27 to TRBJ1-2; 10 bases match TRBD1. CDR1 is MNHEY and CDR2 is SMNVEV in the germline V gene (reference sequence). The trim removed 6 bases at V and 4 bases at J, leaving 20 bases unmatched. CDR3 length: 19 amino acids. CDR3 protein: CASSHHLGTGVNGVYGYTF. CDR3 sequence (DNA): TGTGCCAGCAGCCACCACCTCGGGACAGGGGTGAACGGAGTCTATGGCTACACCTTC.

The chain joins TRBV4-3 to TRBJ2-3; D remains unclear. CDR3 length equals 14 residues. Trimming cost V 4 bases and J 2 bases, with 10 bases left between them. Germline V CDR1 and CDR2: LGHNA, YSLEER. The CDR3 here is CASSPQPHTDTQYF. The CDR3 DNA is TGCGCCAGCAGCCCACAGCCCCACACAGATACGCAGTATTTT.

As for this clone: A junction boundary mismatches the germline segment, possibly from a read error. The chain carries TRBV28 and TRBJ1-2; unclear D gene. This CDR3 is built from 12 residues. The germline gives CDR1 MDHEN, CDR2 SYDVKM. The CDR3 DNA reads TGTGCCAGCAGTTTAAACCTGGGCAGGTTTGTCTTC. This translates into CASSLNLGRFVF.

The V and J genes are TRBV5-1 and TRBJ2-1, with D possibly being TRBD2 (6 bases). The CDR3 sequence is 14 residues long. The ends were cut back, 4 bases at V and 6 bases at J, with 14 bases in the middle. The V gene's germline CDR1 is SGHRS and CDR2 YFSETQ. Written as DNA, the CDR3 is TGCGCCAGCAGCCCCGGGAGCTGGGGCAATGAGCAGTTCTTC. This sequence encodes CASSPGSWGNEQFF.

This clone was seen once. The CDR3 sequence is CASTRGDGYTF. CDR3 DNA: TGTGCCAGTACCAGGGGGGATGGCTACACCTTC. The rearrangement uses TRBV19 and TRBJ1-2, with 7 positions matching TRBD1. This CDR3 is 11 amino acids long. After removal of 7 bases from V and 6 bases from J, the junction contained 2 bases not matched to a gene. Germline V gene data show CDR1 as LNHDA and CDR2 as SQIVND (reference sequence).

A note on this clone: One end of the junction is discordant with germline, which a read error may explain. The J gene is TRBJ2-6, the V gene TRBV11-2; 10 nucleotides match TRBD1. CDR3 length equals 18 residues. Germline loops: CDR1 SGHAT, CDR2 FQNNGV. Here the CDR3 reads CASSLDRGLWAGANVLTF. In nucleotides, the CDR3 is TGTGCCAGCAGCCTAGACAGGGGGCTCTGGGCCGGGGCCAACGTCCTGACTTTC.

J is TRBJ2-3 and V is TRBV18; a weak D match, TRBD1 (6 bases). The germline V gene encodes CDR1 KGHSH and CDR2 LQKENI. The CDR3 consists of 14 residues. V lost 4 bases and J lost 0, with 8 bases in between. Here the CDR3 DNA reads TGTGCCAGCTCACGGGGGCGGAGCACAGATACGCAGTATTTT. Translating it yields CASSRGRSTDTQYF. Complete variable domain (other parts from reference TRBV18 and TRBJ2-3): NAGVMQNPRHLVRRRGQEARLRCSPMKGHSHVYWYRQLPEEGLKFMVYLQKENIIDESGMPKERFSAEFPKEGPSILRIQQVVRGDSAAYFCASSRGRSTDTQYFGPGTRLTVL.

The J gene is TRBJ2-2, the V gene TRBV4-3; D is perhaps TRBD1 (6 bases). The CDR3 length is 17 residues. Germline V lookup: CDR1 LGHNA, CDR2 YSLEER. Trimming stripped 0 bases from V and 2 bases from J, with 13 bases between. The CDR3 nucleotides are TGCGCCAGCAGCCAAGAAGGGCAGGGGTCAAACACCGGGGAGCTGTTTTTT. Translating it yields CASSQEGQGSNTGELFF.

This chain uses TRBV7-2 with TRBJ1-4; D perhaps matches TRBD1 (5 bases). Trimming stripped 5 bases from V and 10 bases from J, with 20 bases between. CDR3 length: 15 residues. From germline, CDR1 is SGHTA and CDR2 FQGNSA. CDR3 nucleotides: TGTGCCAGCAGCCCCCCGGGTCCTCAGGGAGGAAAACTGTTTTTT. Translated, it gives CASSPPGPQGGKLFF. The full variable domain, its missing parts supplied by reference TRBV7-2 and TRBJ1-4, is GAGVSQSPSNKVTEKGKDVELRCDPISGHTALYWYRQSLGQGLEFLIYFQGNSAPDKSGLPSDRFSAERTGGSVSTLTIQRTQQEDSAVYLCASSPPGPQGGKLFFGSGTQLSVL.

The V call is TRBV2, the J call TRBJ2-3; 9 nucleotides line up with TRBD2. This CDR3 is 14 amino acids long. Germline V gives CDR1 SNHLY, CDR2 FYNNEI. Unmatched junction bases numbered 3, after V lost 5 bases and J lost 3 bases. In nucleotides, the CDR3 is TGTGCCAGCAGTTGGACTAGCGAGACAGATACGCAGTATTTT. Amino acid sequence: CASSWTSETDTQYF.